This TCR beta chain originates from a study of early T cells in non-severe SARS-CoV-2 infection listed by TCRdb under 2021. Broadly, across the study: TCR sequencing used bulk RNA from unsorted whole blood, so alpha and beta chains could not be paired. General study outcomes and caveats: VDJdb matching was skewed toward anti-spike CD8 responses and likely underestimated virus-specific expansions by missing private and CD4 specificities.

Preparation of the library involved 5' RACE. TCRdb names NextSeq 500 as the instrument used. The TCR library protocol attached unique molecular identifiers to individual cDNA molecules to correct for sequencing error and PCR bias. Sequencing covered both TCR alpha and beta chains, and within each sample the abundances of alpha and beta sequences were tightly co-correlated. Turning to the authors' computational methods: Decombinator V4 was used to annotate TCR sequences for V gene, J gene and CDR3. TCRs were defined as expanded if a significant change between any two time points was detected under a Poisson model with p below 0.0001. Abundances of TCRs were expressed as counts per million after normalisation to the total number of TCRs sequenced in each sample. VDJdb, accessed 1 November 2021, was searched for CMV, EBV and SARS-CoV-2 annotated TCRs, with TCRs annotated for multiple antigens excluded. In-frame beta chains were kept once TCRdb had trimmed the public reads at Q25 with fastp and called clones with MiXCR. Every entry covers one CDR3 protein and lists the most common genes and DNA from its rows. It is TCRdb's table, rather than the study itself, that gives the V and J calls and clone size. Across this sample there are tens of thousands of distinct CDR3 sequences, with approximately 10% seen only once. In total, the top ten clones hold about 4.1% of the sample.

The study was a case-control design nested within a healthcare worker cohort in London, UK, with weekly nasopharyngeal swab PCR tests and blood sampling. Between 23 and 31 March 2020, the week of the UK lockdown, healthcare workers were enrolled and then followed up weekly for as long as 16 weeks. The sample holds a few counts of this clonotype. Its target antigen remains unknown. No clone much larger than this one lies a single base away; base qualities are absent. The specimen sequenced was whole blood. This sequence was found in an adult who was a healthcare worker with PCR-confirmed SARS-CoV-2 infection or an uninfected control (not recorded which).

The CDR3 corresponds to CSAPEPGRTDTQYF. The nucleotides are TGCAGTGCTCCCGAACCGGGCCGCACAGATACGCAGTATTTT. This sequence uses TRBV20-1 and TRBJ2-3, with the identity of the D gene unclear. The CDR3 numbers 14 residues from cysteine through phenylalanine. Of the read, only the CDR3 DNA is kept; its 42 bases are in frame from base 1. The trim is 5 bases for V and 1 base for J, with a gap of 13 bases between the germline ends. According to the germline V gene (reference sequence), CDR1 reads DFQATT and CDR2 reads SNEGSKA.